The sequence of this TCR beta chain was determined in a study of blood T cell repertoires in COVID-19. Study information: PBMCs, B-cell-depleted T cells, or T cells provided the cDNA or gDNA that made up the material.

This clone was seen more than once but under ten times. The CDR3 contains 14 residues. CDR1 SGHRS and CDR2 YFSETQ come from the germline V gene. V lost 4 bases, J lost 3 bases, and 3 bases stayed unmatched. Per the authors' pipeline: Counts of nucleated cells, estimated from reference gene primer amplification, were obtained. Only in-frame clones appear in the TCRdb table, and some are missing; sequencing was by immunoSEQ multiplex PCR. The V and J calls and clone size come from that table; D and trimming were worked out from the DNA. The sample yields approximately 270,000 clones, around nine tenths seen once.

The sequence derives from a middle-aged man with active or convalescent COVID-19. The chain employs TRBV5-1 and TRBJ2-5, with TRBD2 matching 10 bases. The material sequenced was peripheral blood. The CDR3 DNA sequence: TGCGCCAGCAGCAAAGCGGGAGGGGAAGAGACCCAGTACTTC. As protein: CASSKAGGEETQYF.